These 6 T cell receptor beta chains were sequenced from one sample in a study of sequential checkpoint blockade in melanoma. Treatment in this sample: randomized to nivolumab then ipilimumab (arm A) or the reverse (arm B). Clones were sequenced by immunoSEQ multiplex PCR, and TCRdb holds only the in-frame ones, with some missing. The table lists around 11,000 clones, 45% to 60% of them singletons. The starting material was CD8+ T cells sorted from blood (inferred from file names), obtained from a patient given nivolumab and ipilimumab in sequence. These receptors all come from a human donor with melanoma.

This clone was counted between two and nine times. A junction end diverges from the germline sequence, so it may reflect a read error. This sequence joins TRBV5-4 and TRBJ2-7; D remains unclear. Germline loops: CDR1 SGHNT, CDR2 YYREEE (reference sequence). The length of the CDR3 is 14 residues. The CDR3 here is CASSLGSSPKEQYF. The CDR3 region has the DNA TGTGCCAGCAGTTTGGGCTCTTCCCCTAAGGAGCAGTACTTC.

This clone was counted a few times. The chain combines TRBV10-3 with TRBJ2-2; the match to TRBD1 covers 9 bases. CDR1 is ENHRY and CDR2 is SYGVKD in the germline V gene. The CDR3 loop spans 16 amino acids. V trimming: 10 bases; J trimming: 6 bases; junction bases outside the gene matches: 15. DNA for the CDR3: TGTGCCAGCGGTCTCCCGGGACAGGGAGGTTCCGGGGAGCTGTTTTTT. Its translation: CASGLPGQGGSGELFF.

The chain couples TRBV18 to TRBJ2-1; D remains ambiguous. Germline V lookup: CDR1 KGHSH, CDR2 LQKENI. Trimming left V 8 bases short and J 0 bases short, with 14 bases between. This CDR3 region has 15 residues. The CDR3 DNA is TGTGCCAGCGCAAGCCCACAGAGCTCCTACAATGAGCAGTTCTTC. It yields the protein CASASPQSSYNEQFF.

The chain combines TRBV27 with TRBJ2-7; 10 bases are a match to TRBD2. V shed 2 bases and J 5 bases; nucleotides not matched to a gene: 3. Germline V lookup: CDR1 MNHEY, CDR2 SMNVEV (reference sequence). The CDR3 has 14 residues. The chain's CDR3 is CASSLSGRAHEQYF. As DNA, the CDR3 is TGTGCCAGCAGTTTAAGCGGGAGGGCCCACGAGCAGTACTTC.

This sequence joins TRBV30 and TRBJ1-1; the D is unclear. This CDR3 region has 13 residues. The germline V and J ends were trimmed by 5 bases and 1 base, with 11 bases remaining between them. CDR1 is GTSNPN and CDR2 is SVGIG in the germline V gene (reference sequence). The CDR3 loop is CAWGPGTNTEAFF. CDR3 nucleotide sequence: TGTGCCTGGGGGCCCGGAACGAACACTGAAGCTTTCTTT.

This clone has only a few counts. V usage is TRBV13 and J usage is TRBJ2-2, with a weak D call TRBD2 (5 bases). Germline loops: CDR1 PRHDT, CDR2 FYEKMQ (reference sequence). Trimming pared 2 bases from V and 2 bases from J, leaving 24 bases between. This CDR3 spans 20 amino acids. The CDR3 protein is CASSLRGWRSTPLNTGELFF. CDR3 DNA: TGTGCCAGCAGCTTAAGAGGTTGGAGGAGCACCCCACTAAACACCGGGGAGCTGTTTTTT.